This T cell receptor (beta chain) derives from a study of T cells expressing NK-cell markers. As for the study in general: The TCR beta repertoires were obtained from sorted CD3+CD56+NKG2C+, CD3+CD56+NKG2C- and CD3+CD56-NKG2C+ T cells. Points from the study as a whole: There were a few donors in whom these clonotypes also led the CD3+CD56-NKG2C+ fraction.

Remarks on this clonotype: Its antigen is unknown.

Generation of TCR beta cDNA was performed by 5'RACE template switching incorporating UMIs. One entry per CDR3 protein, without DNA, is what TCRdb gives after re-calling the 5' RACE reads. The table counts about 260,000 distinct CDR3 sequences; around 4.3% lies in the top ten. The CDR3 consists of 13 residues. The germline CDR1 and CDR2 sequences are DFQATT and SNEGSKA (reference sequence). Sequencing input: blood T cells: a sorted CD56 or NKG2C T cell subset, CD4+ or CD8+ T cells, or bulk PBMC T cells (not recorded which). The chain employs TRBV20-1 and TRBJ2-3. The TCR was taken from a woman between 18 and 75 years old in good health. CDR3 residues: CSARAASTDTQYF.